Listed below are T cell receptor beta chains from one sample, sequenced in a study of T-cell reconstitution after alpha-beta-depleted transplantation in children. TCRdb re-called the PCR reads with MiXCR, one entry per CDR3 protein. The table has 450,000 to 500,000 distinct CDR3 sequences, about an eighth seen once. The sample consisted of PBMCs from the stem cell graft donor, taken from the stem cell graft. The source is a human donor who donated a stem cell graft to a child with combined immunodeficiency. CDR3s include the opening cysteine and the closing phenylalanine or tryptophan. D genes are given only for firm matches. Some rows have no size entry. The others give once, few or many, or a class for an expanded clone.

clone size: many; V gene: TRBV29-1; D gene: .; J gene: TRBJ2-1; CDR3 DNA: TGCAGCGTTGAAGAGAGGGAGCGGGTTTCCTACAATGAGCAGTTCTTC; CDR3 protein: CSVEERERVSYNEQFF
clone size: .; V gene: TRBV4-1; D gene: TRBD1; J gene: TRBJ2-2; CDR3 DNA: TGCGCCAGCAGCCCGGGACAGAGTCAGAAGAACACCGGGGAGCTGTTTTTT; CDR3 protein: CASSPGQSQKNTGELFF
clone size: many; V gene: TRBV6-4; D gene: .; J gene: TRBJ1-5; CDR3 DNA: TGTGCCAGCTCAATCGACGGGGAGGGGAATCAGCCCCAGCATTTT; CDR3 protein: CASSIDGEGNQPQHF
clone size: many; V gene: TRBV6-5; D gene: .; J gene: TRBJ1-3; CDR3 DNA: TGTGCCAGCAAACAGACCCGGAGCTCTGGAAACACCATATATTTT; CDR3 protein: CASKQTRSSGNTIYF
clone size: many; V gene: TRBV6-1; D gene: .; J gene: TRBJ2-1; CDR3 DNA: TGTGCCAGCAGCCAATTGTTCGAACGGGGTATGACCCATGAGCAGTTCTTC; CDR3 protein: CASSQLFERGMTHEQFF
clone size: .; V gene: TRBV7-2; D gene: .; J gene: TRBJ2-5; CDR3 DNA: TGTGCCAGCAGCTCAGACGCCCCGGGGACCCAGTACTTC; CDR3 protein: CASSSDAPGTQYF
clone size: .; V gene: TRBV6-2/TRBV6-3; D gene: .; J gene: TRBJ2-3; CDR3 DNA: TGTGCCAGCAGTCGCTCCGGGACCCCCACAGATACGCAGTATTTT; CDR3 protein: CASSRSGTPTDTQYF
clone size: many; V gene: TRBV5-5; D gene: TRBD1; J gene: TRBJ1-5; CDR3 DNA: TGTGCCAGCAGCGTGGACAGGGGCGGCTTAAATCAGCCCCAGCATTTT; CDR3 protein: CASSVDRGGLNQPQHF
clone size: .; V gene: TRBV20-1; D gene: .; J gene: TRBJ1-2; CDR3 DNA: TGCAGTGCTAGGGGCAGGGCCGAAAACTATGGCTACACCTTC; CDR3 protein: CSARGRAENYGYTF
clone size: .; V gene: TRBV9; D gene: TRBD2; J gene: TRBJ2-1; CDR3 DNA: TGTGCCAGCAGCCCGCGACTAGCGGGGGTAGCAGTTGAGCAGTTCTTC; CDR3 protein: CASSPRLAGVAVEQFF
clone size: few; V gene: TRBV28; D gene: .; J gene: TRBJ1-1; CDR3 DNA: TGTGCCAGCAGTTTAATAAGATCGAGGGACACTGAAGCTTTCTTT; CDR3 protein: CASSLIRSRDTEAFF
clone size: .; V gene: TRBV20-1; D gene: .; J gene: TRBJ2-7; CDR3 DNA: TGCAGTGCTAGATTGGCAGGCTCCTACGAGCAGTACTTC; CDR3 protein: CSARLAGSYEQYF
clone size: few; V gene: TRBV18; D gene: TRBD2; J gene: TRBJ2-1; CDR3 DNA: TGTGCCAGCTCACCAATAGCGGGAGCTTTATACAATGAGCAGTTCTTC; CDR3 protein: CASSPIAGALYNEQFF
clone size: many; V gene: TRBV7-3; D gene: TRBD1; J gene: TRBJ2-5; CDR3 DNA: TGTGCCAGCAGCTCGCAGGGGGATAAGGAGACCCAGTACTTC; CDR3 protein: CASSSQGDKETQYF
clone size: few; V gene: TRBV28; D gene: .; J gene: TRBJ1-6; CDR3 DNA: TGTGCCAGCAGGCTTACACCCGAACCTAATTCACCCCTCCACTTT; CDR3 protein: CASRLTPEPNSPLHF
clone size: few; V gene: TRBV6-5; D gene: TRBD1; J gene: TRBJ1-1; CDR3 DNA: TGTGCCAGCAGTTACTCCGACAGGGCTAACACTGAAGCTTTCTTT; CDR3 protein: CASSYSDRANTEAFF
clone size: few; V gene: TRBV27; D gene: .; J gene: TRBJ2-1; CDR3 DNA: TGTGCCAGTTCATGGGCGGCGTCCTACAATGAGCAGTTCTTC; CDR3 protein: CASSWAASYNEQFF
clone size: many; V gene: TRBV7-2; D gene: TRBD2; J gene: TRBJ2-2; CDR3 DNA: TGTGCCAGCAGCTTCAGGGAGCGGGGGGAAACGAACACCGGGGAGCTGTTTTTT; CDR3 protein: CASSFRERGETNTGELFF
clone size: few; V gene: TRBV25-1; D gene: .; J gene: TRBJ2-5; CDR3 DNA: TGTGCCAGCAGTTCTGATTCCCTGGCCTTGCGAGAGACCCAGTACTTC; CDR3 protein: CASSSDSLALRETQYF
clone size: .; V gene: TRBV5-1; D gene: .; J gene: TRBJ2-5; CDR3 DNA: TGCGCCAGCAGCTTGGGACTAGAAACGGCCCGAGAGACCCAGTACTTC; CDR3 protein: CASSLGLETARETQYF
clone size: many; V gene: TRBV12-3/TRBV12-4; D gene: TRBD1; J gene: TRBJ2-7; CDR3 DNA: TGTGCCAGCAGTGACAGGGCCGGGGAGCAGTACTTC; CDR3 protein: CASSDRAGEQYF
clone size: many; V gene: TRBV12-3/TRBV12-4; D gene: .; J gene: TRBJ2-5; CDR3 DNA: TGTGCCAGCAGTTTATACAGCAGAATTCAAGAGACCCAGTACTTC; CDR3 protein: CASSLYSRIQETQYF
clone size: .; V gene: TRBV12-3/TRBV12-4; D gene: .; J gene: TRBJ2-2; CDR3 DNA: TGTGCCAGCAGAACGACTGCTAACACCGGGGAGCTGTTTTTT; CDR3 protein: CASRTTANTGELFF
clone size: .; V gene: TRBV5-4; D gene: .; J gene: TRBJ1-2; CDR3 DNA: TGTGCCAGCAGCTTGGCAGAGGGGGGCTACACCTTC; CDR3 protein: CASSLAEGGYTF
clone size: few; V gene: TRBV5-1; D gene: TRBD2; J gene: TRBJ2-7; CDR3 DNA: TGCGCCAGCAGCTTCGATCCTCCCGGGGGGTACGAGCAGTACTTC; CDR3 protein: CASSFDPPGGYEQYF
clone size: .; V gene: TRBV7-2; D gene: .; J gene: TRBJ1-6; CDR3 DNA: TGTGCCAGCAAAGGACGGAATAATTCACCCCTCCACTTT; CDR3 protein: CASKGRNNSPLHF
clone size: many; V gene: TRBV20-1; D gene: .; J gene: TRBJ2-5; CDR3 DNA: TGCAGTGCTAGAGATCCGGGAGCGGGCCATAAGGAGACCCAGTACTTC; CDR3 protein: CSARDPGAGHKETQYF
clone size: .; V gene: TRBV12-3/TRBV12-4; D gene: TRBD2; J gene: TRBJ2-3; CDR3 DNA: TGTGCCAGCAGTTGGGGATTGGTTGGGGGGGGGAGCACAGATACGCAGTATTTT; CDR3 protein: CASSWGLVGGGSTDTQYF
clone size: few; V gene: TRBV12-3/TRBV12-4; D gene: .; J gene: TRBJ2-7; CDR3 DNA: TGTGCCAGCAGCAAGCCCCGGGGTAGAGGGGTGTACGAGCAGTACTTC; CDR3 protein: CASSKPRGRGVYEQYF
clone size: many; V gene: TRBV29-1; D gene: .; J gene: TRBJ2-7; CDR3 DNA: TGCAGCGTTGAGAGTACAGCCAGCGCCGAGCAGTACTTC; CDR3 protein: CSVESTASAEQYF
clone size: .; V gene: TRBV9; D gene: TRBD2; J gene: TRBJ2-3; CDR3 DNA: TGTGCCAGCAGCGTGCTAGCGGGGACTACCACAGATACGCAGTATTTT; CDR3 protein: CASSVLAGTTTDTQYF
clone size: .; V gene: TRBV3-1; D gene: .; J gene: TRBJ2-7; CDR3 DNA: TGTGCCAGCAGCCAAGAATTTTCGGGGGTGCAGTACTTC; CDR3 protein: CASSQEFSGVQYF
clone size: few; V gene: TRBV7-2; D gene: .; J gene: TRBJ2-3; CDR3 DNA: TGTGCCAGCAGCTCGCAACTAGACGGCACAGATACGCAGTATTTT; CDR3 protein: CASSSQLDGTDTQYF
clone size: .; V gene: TRBV7-9; D gene: .; J gene: TRBJ1-4; CDR3 DNA: TGTGCCAGCAGCTTACGTCAGTCTCGGGAAAAACTGTTTTTT; CDR3 protein: CASSLRQSREKLFF
clone size: .; V gene: TRBV18; D gene: .; J gene: TRBJ1-1; CDR3 DNA: TGTGCCAGCTCACGACGACGAGAGGATCCTGAAGCTTTCTTT; CDR3 protein: CASSRRREDPEAFF
clone size: few; V gene: TRBV20-1; D gene: .; J gene: TRBJ2-7; CDR3 DNA: TGCAGTGCCCAGGCTTCTTGGGACGAGCAGTACTTC; CDR3 protein: CSAQASWDEQYF
clone size: few; V gene: TRBV6-6; D gene: .; J gene: TRBJ1-5; CDR3 DNA: TGTGCCAGCAGTTACTCGGTTAATCAGCCCCAGCATTTT; CDR3 protein: CASSYSVNQPQHF
clone size: .; V gene: TRBV12-3/TRBV12-4; D gene: .; J gene: TRBJ2-2; CDR3 DNA: TGTGCCAGCAGTTTGGCGGGGGCCGCAGGCACCGGGGAGCTGTTTTTT; CDR3 protein: CASSLAGAAGTGELFF
clone size: few; V gene: TRBV6-2/TRBV6-3; D gene: TRBD1; J gene: TRBJ2-1; CDR3 DNA: TGTGCCAGCAGTTACTCGAAAGCTGGCAGGACAGGGGGTAGTAAAAAGTTCTTC; CDR3 protein: CASSYSKAGRTGGSKKFF
clone size: many; V gene: TRBV7-7; D gene: .; J gene: TRBJ1-5; CDR3 DNA: TGTGCCAGCAGCTCACAGGAAGGTCAGCCCCAGCATTTT; CDR3 protein: CASSSQEGQPQHF
clone size: once; V gene: TRBV5-1; D gene: .; J gene: TRBJ2-5; CDR3 DNA: TGCGCCAGCAGCTTGTTTGGGGGGACCGAGACCCAGTACTTC; CDR3 protein: CASSLFGGTETQYF
clone size: .; V gene: TRBV7-9; D gene: TRBD2; J gene: TRBJ2-2; CDR3 DNA: TGTGCCAGCAGCTCACTAGCGGACGGGGAGCTGTTTTTT; CDR3 protein: CASSSLADGELFF
clone size: many; V gene: TRBV29-1; D gene: .; J gene: TRBJ1-1; CDR3 DNA: TGCAGCGTTGTGGGGCAGAACACTGAAGCTTTCTTT; CDR3 protein: CSVVGQNTEAFF
clone size: many; V gene: TRBV12-3/TRBV12-4; D gene: TRBD1; J gene: TRBJ1-2; CDR3 DNA: TGTGCCAGCAGTCGGTCGGACAGGAATCTCTATGGCTACACCTTC; CDR3 protein: CASSRSDRNLYGYTF
clone size: .; V gene: TRBV29-1; D gene: .; J gene: TRBJ1-1; CDR3 DNA: TGCAGCGTTGGCTTTGCGAACACTGAAGCTTTCTTT; CDR3 protein: CSVGFANTEAFF
clone size: .; V gene: TRBV2; D gene: .; J gene: TRBJ2-7; CDR3 DNA: TGTGCCAGCAGTGTCTCAAGACAGGCTTCATACGAGCAGTACTTC; CDR3 protein: CASSVSRQASYEQYF
clone size: .; V gene: TRBV6-1; D gene: .; J gene: TRBJ1-1; CDR3 DNA: TGTGCCAGCACCCTCGAGGGAGTGAACACTGAAGCTTTCTTT; CDR3 protein: CASTLEGVNTEAFF
clone size: few; V gene: TRBV9; D gene: TRBD1; J gene: TRBJ1-2; CDR3 DNA: TGTGCCAGCAGCCCTCGGACAGGGGGCGTCTATGGCTACACCTTC; CDR3 protein: CASSPRTGGVYGYTF
clone size: many; V gene: TRBV12-3/TRBV12-4; D gene: TRBD2; J gene: TRBJ2-5; CDR3 DNA: TGTGCCAGCAGTCGATGGACTAGCGGGACTGATGAGACCCAGTACTTC; CDR3 protein: CASSRWTSGTDETQYF
clone size: few; V gene: TRBV4-3; D gene: .; J gene: TRBJ2-7; CDR3 DNA: TGCGCCAGCAAGATAGCGGCGCGGAGCTCCTACGAGCAGTACTTC; CDR3 protein: CASKIAARSSYEQYF
clone size: many; V gene: TRBV29-1; D gene: .; J gene: TRBJ2-5; CDR3 DNA: TGCAGCGTTGAAGGGGTGGAGACCCAGTACTTC; CDR3 protein: CSVEGVETQYF
clone size: .; V gene: TRBV7-9; D gene: .; J gene: TRBJ2-2; CDR3 DNA: TGTGCCAGCAGCCGGAGCGACACCGGGGAGCTGTTTTTT; CDR3 protein: CASSRSDTGELFF
clone size: many; V gene: TRBV10-3; D gene: TRBD1; J gene: TRBJ2-7; CDR3 DNA: TGTGCCATCAGCACCGGGACAGGGTTTTACGAGCAGTACTTC; CDR3 protein: CAISTGTGFYEQYF